The rows below give T cell receptor beta chains drawn from one sample of a study of CD8 T cells in ankylosing spondylitis. TCRdb used MiXCR to reprocess the 5' RACE reads, holding one entry per CDR3 protein. The top ten clones hold roughly a sixth of a sample with a few hundred thousand distinct CDR3 sequences, around 20% of them seen once. The sample taken for sequencing was blood, either unsorted or a sorted T cell fraction (not recorded which). All receptors derive from a male donor with ankylosing spondylitis. Each CDR3 is given with its conserved first and last residue. D genes are given only for firm matches. Not all rows give a size; the values are once, few, many and, for expanded clones, a class.

TRBV6-1	TRBD2	TRBJ2-3	.	CASSPGLAGAGTDTQYF	TGTGCCAGCAGTCCGGGACTAGCGGGGGCCGGCACAGATACGCAGTATTTT
TRBV11-2	.	TRBJ2-3	.	CASSLDLGLDTQYF	TGTGCCAGCAGCTTAGATTTGGGCCTAGATACGCAGTATTTT
TRBV6-5	.	TRBJ1-2	many	CASSYSRADINYGYTF	TGTGCCAGCAGTTACTCTCGGGCCGATATAAACTATGGCTACACCTTC
TRBV9	.	TRBJ2-5	many	CASSVGTVQETQYF	TGTGCCAGCAGCGTAGGGACAGTCCAAGAGACCCAGTACTTC
TRBV28	TRBD1	TRBJ1-2	.	CASSSYLGQGGSFGYGYTF	TGTGCCAGCAGTTCATACCTCGGACAGGGGGGGAGTTTTGGCTATGGCTACACCTTC
TRBV10-3	TRBD2	TRBJ2-7	.	CAISTASGSYEQYF	TGTGCCATCAGCACAGCTAGCGGTTCCTACGAGCAGTACTTC
TRBV7-9	.	TRBJ2-1	.	CASKGIETGGEQFF	TGTGCCAGCAAAGGTATAGAAACCGGGGGTGAGCAGTTCTTC
TRBV20-1	.	TRBJ2-1	few	CSARDLGVWDNEQFF	TGCAGTGCTAGAGATCTAGGAGTCTGGGACAATGAGCAGTTCTTC
TRBV24-1	.	TRBJ2-2	.	CATSPQGAHHTGELFF	TGTGCCACCAGCCCCCAGGGAGCCCACCACACCGGGGAGCTGTTTTTT
TRBV29-1	.	TRBJ2-6	.	CSGRDSGANVLTF	TGCAGCGGAAGGGATTCGGGGGCCAACGTCCTGACTTTC
TRBV23-1	.	TRBJ1-5	.	CASSQNTGDRPLNQPQHF	TGCGCCAGCAGTCAAAACACGGGCGACAGGCCTCTCAATCAGCCCCAGCATTTT
TRBV28	.	TRBJ1-1	.	CASSPTGMNTEAFF	TGTGCCAGCAGTCCCACAGGAATGAACACTGAAGCTTTCTTT
TRBV29-1	.	TRBJ2-1	.	CSVEAVAYNEQFF	TGCAGCGTTGAGGCCGTCGCCTACAATGAGCAGTTCTTC
TRBV27	TRBD1	TRBJ2-3	.	CASSDLDRGEGTQYF	TGTGCCAGCAGTGACTTGGACAGGGGAGAGGGTACGCAGTATTTT
TRBV5-5	.	TRBJ2-2	.	CASSPDSSGELFF	TGTGCCAGCAGCCCCGACAGCTCCGGGGAGCTGTTTTTT
TRBV5-5	TRBD2	TRBJ2-5	.	CASSALAGGPRGETQYF	TGTGCCAGCAGCGCACTAGCGGGAGGACCTAGGGGCGAGACCCAGTACTTC
TRBV7-2	.	TRBJ1-2	.	CASSLVVGDYGYTF	TGTGCCAGCAGCTTAGTTGTGGGTGACTATGGCTACACCTTC
TRBV12-3/TRBV12-4	TRBD2	TRBJ2-4	few	CASTPGRDIQYF	TGTGCCAGCACCCCGGGGAGGGACATTCAGTACTTC
TRBV29-1	TRBD2	TRBJ2-5	many	CSVGGRGETQYF	TGCAGCGTAGGCGGGAGGGGTGAGACCCAGTACTTC
TRBV12-3/TRBV12-4	TRBD2	TRBJ2-1	few	CASSPISGSTNEQFF	TGTGCCAGCAGTCCGATTAGCGGGAGTACGAATGAGCAGTTCTTC
TRBV28	.	TRBJ2-7	few	CASSSPFTHTYEQYF	TGTGCCAGCAGCTCGCCGTTTACCCATACCTACGAGCAGTACTTC
TRBV6-1	.	TRBJ1-1	few	CASSLAGGRVAMNTEAFF	TGTGCCAGCAGTCTCGCGGGGGGCAGGGTGGCCATGAACACTGAAGCTTTCTTT